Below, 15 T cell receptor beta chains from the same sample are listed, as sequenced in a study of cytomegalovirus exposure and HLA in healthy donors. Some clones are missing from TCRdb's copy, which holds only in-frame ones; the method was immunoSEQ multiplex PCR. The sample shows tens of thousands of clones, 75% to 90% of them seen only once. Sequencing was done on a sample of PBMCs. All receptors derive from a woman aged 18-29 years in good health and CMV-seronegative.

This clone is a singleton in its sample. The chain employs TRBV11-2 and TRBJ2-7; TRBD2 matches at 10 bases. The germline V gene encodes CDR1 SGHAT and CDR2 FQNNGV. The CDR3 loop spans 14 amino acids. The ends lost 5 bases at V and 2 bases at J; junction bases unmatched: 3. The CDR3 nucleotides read TGTGCCAGCAGCCAGACTAGCGGGCCCTACGAGCAGTACTTC. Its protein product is CASSQTSGPYEQYF.

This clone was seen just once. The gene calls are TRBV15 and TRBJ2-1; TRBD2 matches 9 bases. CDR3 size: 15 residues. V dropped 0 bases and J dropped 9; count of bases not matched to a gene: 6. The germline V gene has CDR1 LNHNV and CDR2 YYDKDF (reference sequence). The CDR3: CATSRDWGGRGEQFF. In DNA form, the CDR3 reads TGTGCCACCAGCAGAGATTGGGGCGGGAGGGGTGAGCAGTTCTTC.

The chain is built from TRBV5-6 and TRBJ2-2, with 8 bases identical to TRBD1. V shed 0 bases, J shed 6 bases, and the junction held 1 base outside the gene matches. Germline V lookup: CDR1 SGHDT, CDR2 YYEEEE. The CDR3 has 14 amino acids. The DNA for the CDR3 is TGTGCCAGCAGCTTGGGACAGGGGCCCGGGGAGCTGTTTTTT. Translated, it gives CASSLGQGPGELFF.

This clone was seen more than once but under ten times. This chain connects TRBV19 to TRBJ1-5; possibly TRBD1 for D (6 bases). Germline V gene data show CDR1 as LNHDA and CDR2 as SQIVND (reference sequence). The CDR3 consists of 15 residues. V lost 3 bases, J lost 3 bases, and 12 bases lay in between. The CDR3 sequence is CASSIQGRFNQPQHF. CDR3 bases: TGTGCCAGTAGTATCCAGGGGCGGTTCAATCAGCCCCAGCATTTT.

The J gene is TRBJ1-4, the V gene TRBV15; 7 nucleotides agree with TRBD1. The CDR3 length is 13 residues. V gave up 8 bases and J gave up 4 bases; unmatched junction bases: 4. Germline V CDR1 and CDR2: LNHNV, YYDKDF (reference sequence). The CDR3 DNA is TGTGCCACCCGGAGGGGGCTTAATGAAAAACTGTTTTTT. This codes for CATRRGLNEKLFF.

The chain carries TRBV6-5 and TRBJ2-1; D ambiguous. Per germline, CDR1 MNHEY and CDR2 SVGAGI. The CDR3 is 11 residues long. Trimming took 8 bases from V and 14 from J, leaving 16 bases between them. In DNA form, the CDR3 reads TGTGCCAGCGTCGACCGAGGAGACGAGTTCTTC. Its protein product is CASVDRGDEFF.

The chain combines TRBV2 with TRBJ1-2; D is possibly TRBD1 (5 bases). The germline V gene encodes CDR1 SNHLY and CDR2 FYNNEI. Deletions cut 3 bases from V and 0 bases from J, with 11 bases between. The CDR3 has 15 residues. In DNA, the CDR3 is TGTGCCAGCAGTGATCAGTCAGGGACTAACTATGGCTACACCTTC. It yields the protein CASSDQSGTNYGYTF.

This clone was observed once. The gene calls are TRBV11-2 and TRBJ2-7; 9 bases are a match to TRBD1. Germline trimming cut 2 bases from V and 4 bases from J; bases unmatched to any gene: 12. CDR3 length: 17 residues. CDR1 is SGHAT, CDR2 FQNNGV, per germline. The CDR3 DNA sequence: TGTGCCAGCAGCTTATATACAGGGGGCGCGGTGAGGTACGAGCAGTACTTC. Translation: CASSLYTGGAVRYEQYF.

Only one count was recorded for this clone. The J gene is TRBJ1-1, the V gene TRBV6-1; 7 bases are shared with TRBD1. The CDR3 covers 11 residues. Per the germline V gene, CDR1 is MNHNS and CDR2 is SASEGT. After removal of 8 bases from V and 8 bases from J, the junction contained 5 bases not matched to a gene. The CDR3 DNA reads TGTGCCAGCGACAGGGCAACAGAAGCTTTCTTT. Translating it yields CASDRATEAFF.

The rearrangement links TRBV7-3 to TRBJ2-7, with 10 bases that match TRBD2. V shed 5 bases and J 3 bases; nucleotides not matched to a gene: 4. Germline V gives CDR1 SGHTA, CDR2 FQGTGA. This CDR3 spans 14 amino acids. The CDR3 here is CASSGLADIYEQYF. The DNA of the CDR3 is TGTGCCAGCAGCGGACTAGCGGACATCTACGAGCAGTACTTC.

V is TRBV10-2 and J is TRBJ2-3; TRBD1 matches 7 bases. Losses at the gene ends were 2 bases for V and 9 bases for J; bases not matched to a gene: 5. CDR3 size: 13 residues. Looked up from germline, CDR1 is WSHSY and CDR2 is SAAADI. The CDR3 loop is CASSETGAQTQYF. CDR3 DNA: TGCGCCAGCAGTGAGACAGGGGCACAGACGCAGTATTTT.

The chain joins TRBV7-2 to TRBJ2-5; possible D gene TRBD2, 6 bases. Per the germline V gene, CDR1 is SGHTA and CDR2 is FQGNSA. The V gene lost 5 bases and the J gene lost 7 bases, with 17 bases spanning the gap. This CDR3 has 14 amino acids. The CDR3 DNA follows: TGTGCCAGCAGCCCCGGATTTGGGGGAGGGACCCAGTACTTC. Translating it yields CASSPGFGGGTQYF. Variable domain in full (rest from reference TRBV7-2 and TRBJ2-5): GAGVSQSPSNKVTEKGKDVELRCDPISGHTALYWYRQSLGQGLEFLIYFQGNSAPDKSGLPSDRFSAERTGGSVSTLTIQRTQQEDSAVYLCASSPGFGGGTQYFGPGTRLLVL.

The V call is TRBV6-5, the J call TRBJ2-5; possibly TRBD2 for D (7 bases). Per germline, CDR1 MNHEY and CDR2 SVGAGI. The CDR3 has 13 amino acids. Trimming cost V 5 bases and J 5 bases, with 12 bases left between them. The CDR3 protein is CASSQQGGETQYF. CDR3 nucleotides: TGTGCCAGCAGTCAACAGGGAGGGGAGACCCAGTACTTC.

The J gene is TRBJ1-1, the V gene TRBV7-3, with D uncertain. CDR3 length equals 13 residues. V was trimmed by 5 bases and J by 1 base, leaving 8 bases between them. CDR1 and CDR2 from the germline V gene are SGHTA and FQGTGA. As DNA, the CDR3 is TGTGCCAGCAGCGTCGGTCCGAACACTGAAGCTTTCTTT. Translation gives CASSVGPNTEAFF.

DNA of the CDR3: TGTGCCTGGGTGAGAGGATTGAACACTGAAGCTTTCTTT. It encodes CAWVRGLNTEAFF. V gene TRBV30 combines with J gene TRBJ1-1, with D unclear. The V and J ends lost 5 bases and 0 bases respectively, with 10 bases between them. CDR1 and CDR2 (germline): GTSNPN, SVGIG (reference sequence). This CDR3 has 13 amino acids. Filled out from reference TRBV30 and TRBJ1-1, the complete variable domain reads SQTIHQWPATLVQPVGSPLSLECTVEGTSNPNLYWYRQAAGRGLQLLFYSVGIGQISSEVPQNLSASRPQDRQFILSSKKLLLSDSGFYLCAWVRGLNTEAFFGQGTRLTVV.